The 5 T cell receptor beta chains in this list originate from one sample, sequenced in a study of spatial heterogeneity in lung cancer. The study, taken as a whole, reports: Tumoral mutation counts were tracked by counts of expanded intratumoral alpha and beta TCRs.

Noted time point: sample taken at primary tumor resection. Their antigens are not known. TCRdb passed the 5' RACE reads through MiXCR, listing each CDR3 protein once. Among around 8,700 distinct CDR3 sequences listed, around 5.1% were seen once. The source was lung tumor tissue, collected at surgery. These TCRs come from a female donor with early-stage non-small cell lung cancer.

By its share, this clonotype is medium-sized (0.01 to 0.1%). V is TRBV4-1 and J is TRBJ2-1, with D possibly matching TRBD1 (6 bases). The CDR3 is 10 residues long. The V end lost 5 bases, the J end lost 10 bases, and 6 bases lay between the germline ends. Germline CDR1 reads MGHRA; CDR2 reads YSYEKL. The CDR3 bases are TGCGCCAGCAGCGGGACAGAGCAGTTCTTC. Its protein is CASSGTEQFF.

This clonotype was seen ten or more times. The CDR3 nucleotides are TGTGCCAGCAGCCGCCAAAACGAACCCATTTTTGGCTACACCTTC. This sequence encodes CASSRQNEPIFGYTF. V gene TRBV5-4 combines with J gene TRBJ1-2; D call uncertain. The germline gives CDR1 SGHNT, CDR2 YYREEE (reference sequence). Between the trimmed V and J ends, which lost 4 bases and 7 bases, there was a span of 20 bases. This CDR3 comprises 15 residues.

In its sample, this clonotype ranks as medium-sized (0.01 to 0.1%). V usage is TRBV2 and J usage is TRBJ2-5; no clear D. The CDR3 length is 15 residues. V dropped 6 bases and J dropped 5 bases, with 19 bases sitting between them. CDR1 and CDR2 (germline): SNHLY, FYNNEI. DNA of the CDR3: TGTGCCAGCAGGGGGTGGGGTAACGAAGGGGAGACCCAGTACTTC. Translated, it gives CASRGWGNEGETQYF.

This clonotype was observed a handful of times. The rearrangement joins TRBV5-1 to TRBJ2-7; TRBD2 agrees at 7 bases. Unmatched junction bases numbered 9, after V lost 0 bases and J lost 3 bases. Germline V gene sequence: CDR1 SGHRS, CDR2 YFSETQ. This CDR3 is built from 16 residues. The CDR3 bases are TGCGCCAGCAGCTTGGCCCGGCTAGCGGAGGGCTACGAGCAGTACTTC. This sequence encodes CASSLARLAEGYEQYF. Using reference TRBV5-1 and TRBJ2-7 for the parts outside the CDR3, the full variable domain is KAGVTQTPRYLIKTRGQQVTLSCSPISGHRSVSWYQQTPGQGLQFLFEYFSETQRNKGNFPGRFSGRQFSNSRSEMNVSTLELGDSALYLCASSLARLAEGYEQYFGPGTRLTVT.

This clonotype was detected many times. This chain joins TRBV6-1 and TRBJ2-1, with 9 nucleotides matching TRBD1. The germline CDR1 and CDR2 sequences are MNHNS and SASEGT. The CDR3 covers 14 residues. The ends lost 8 bases at V and 7 bases at J; junction bases unmatched: 9. The CDR3 is CASDRGGQWNEQFF. The CDR3 nucleotides read TGTGCCAGCGACAGGGGGGGTCAGTGGAATGAGCAGTTCTTC.